This T cell receptor (beta chain) was sequenced for a study of blood T cell repertoires in COVID-19. Authors' processing steps: Reference gene primers were amplified, and this amplification served to estimate nucleated cell counts. Only in-frame clones appear in the TCRdb table, and some are missing; sequencing was by immunoSEQ multiplex PCR. Clonal size and the V and J genes are those of that table, whereas D and trimming came from the DNA. The sample lists hundreds of thousands of clones, roughly nine tenths occurring once. Recovered status in Cohort 3 required two negative PCRs, clearance, or symptom resolution. J gave up 2 bases and V 5 bases, and 5 bases lay outside the gene matches. From germline, CDR1 is SSHAT and CDR2 FNYEAQ (reference sequence). The CDR3 totals 15 residues.

This chain joins TRBV7-7 and TRBJ2-1, with 8 bases fitting TRBD2. Material for sequencing was PBMCs or T cells enriched from blood (not recorded which). This receptor was taken from a man aged 25 to 45 who had recovered from COVID-19. CDR3 region: CASSLAGGTYNEQFF. The CDR3 region has the DNA TGTGCCAGCAGCCTCGCGGGAGGAACCTACAATGAGCAGTTCTTC.